Here is one T cell receptor (beta chain) with its context. Antigen specificity is unknown. Losses at the gene ends were 0 bases for V and 5 bases for J; bases not matched to a gene: 4. Germline V gives CDR1 SGHDT, CDR2 YYEEEE. The CDR3 loop spans 15 amino acids. In the PCR, 60 Vbeta and 13 Jbeta primers were used. The repertoire was sequenced with immunoSEQ multiplex PCR; TCRdb's copy has only in-frame clones and lacks some. In the table there are 160,000 or so clones, about 68% of which are singletons. The data are from a study of cytomegalovirus exposure and HLA in healthy donors. Study details: In terms of ancestry, the Caucasian-associated cluster contained about 80% of the approximately 400 genotyped donors. Regarding the study as a whole: Among the most significant clusters, several appeared linked to common viral pathogens in a later analysis. A few of the chains that were CMV-associated were confirmed in vitro to be specific for CMV antigens.

The chain combines TRBV5-6 with TRBJ2-5, with TRBD2 matching 10 bases. The receptor's source is a female donor in good health and CMV-seronegative. Sequenced: PBMCs. CDR3: CASSLASGGEETQYF. DNA of the CDR3: TGTGCCAGCAGCTTGGCTAGCGGGGGTGAGGAGACCCAGTACTTC.